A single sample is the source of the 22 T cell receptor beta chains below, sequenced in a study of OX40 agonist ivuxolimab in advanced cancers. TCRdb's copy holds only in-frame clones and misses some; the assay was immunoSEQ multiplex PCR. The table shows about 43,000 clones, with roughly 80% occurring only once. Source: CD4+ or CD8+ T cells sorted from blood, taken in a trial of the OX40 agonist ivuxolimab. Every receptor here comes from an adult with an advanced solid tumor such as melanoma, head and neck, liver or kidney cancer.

The chain's CDR3 is CASSLFSRDPWETQYF. CDR3 nucleotide sequence: TGTGCCAGCAGCTTGTTCTCCCGGGACCCTTGGGAGACCCAGTACTTC. The chain carries TRBV5-6 and TRBJ2-5; tentatively, D is TRBD1 or TRBD2 (5 bases each). The V end lost 1 base, the J end lost 5 bases, and 18 bases lay between the germline ends. The CDR3 totals 16 residues. CDR1 and CDR2 (germline): SGHDT, YYEEEE.

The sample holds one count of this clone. In DNA form, the CDR3 reads TGTGCCAGTAGTCGAACAGGGGCCTACGAGCAGTACTTC. The encoded protein is CASSRTGAYEQYF. The chain recombines TRBV19 with TRBJ2-7; 7 positions agree with TRBD1. Per germline, CDR1 LNHDA and CDR2 SQIVND (reference sequence). This CDR3 contains 13 residues. V shed 5 bases, J shed 2 bases, and the junction held 3 bases outside the gene matches.

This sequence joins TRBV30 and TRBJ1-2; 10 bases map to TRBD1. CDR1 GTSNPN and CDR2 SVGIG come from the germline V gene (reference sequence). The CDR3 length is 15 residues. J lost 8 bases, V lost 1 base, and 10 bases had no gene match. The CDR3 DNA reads TGTGCCTGGAGTGCCTGGGGACAGGGGTTGGAGGGCTACACCTTC. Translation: CAWSAWGQGLEGYTF.

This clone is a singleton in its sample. The CDR3 sequence: CASSLGAGAADTQYF. In DNA form, the CDR3 reads TGTGCCAGCAGCTTGGGGGCGGGGGCGGCAGATACGCAGTATTTT. This chain links TRBV5-6 with TRBJ2-3; possible D gene TRBD2, 7 bases. This CDR3 is 15 amino acids long. Looked up from germline, CDR1 is SGHDT and CDR2 is YYEEEE. The V end lost 0 bases, the J end lost 4 bases, and 12 bases lay between the germline ends.

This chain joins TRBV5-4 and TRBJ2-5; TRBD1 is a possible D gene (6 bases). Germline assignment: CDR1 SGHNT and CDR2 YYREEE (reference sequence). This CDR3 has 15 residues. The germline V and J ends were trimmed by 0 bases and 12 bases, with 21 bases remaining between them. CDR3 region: CASSLGNNREGFKYF. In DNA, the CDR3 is TGTGCCAGCAGCTTGGGGAATAACAGGGAAGGGTTCAAGTACTTC.

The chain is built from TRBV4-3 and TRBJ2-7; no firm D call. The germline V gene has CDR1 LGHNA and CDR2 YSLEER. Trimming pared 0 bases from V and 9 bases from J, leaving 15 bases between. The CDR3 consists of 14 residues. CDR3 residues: CASSQDRGRPRQYF. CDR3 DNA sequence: TGCGCCAGCAGCCAAGATCGAGGACGACCCAGGCAGTACTTC.

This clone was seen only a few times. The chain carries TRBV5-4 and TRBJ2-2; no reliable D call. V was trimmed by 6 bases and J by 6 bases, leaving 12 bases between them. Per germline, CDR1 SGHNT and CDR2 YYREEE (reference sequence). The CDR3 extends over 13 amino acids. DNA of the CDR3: TGTGCCAGCACCCAGGCTTCCGCCGGGGAGCTGTTTTTT. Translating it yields CASTQASAGELFF.

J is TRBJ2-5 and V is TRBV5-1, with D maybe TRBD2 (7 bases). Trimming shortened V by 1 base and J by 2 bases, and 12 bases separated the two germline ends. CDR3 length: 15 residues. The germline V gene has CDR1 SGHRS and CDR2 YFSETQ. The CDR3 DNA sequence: TGCGCCAGCAGCTTGCGGGGGGCAGGGCAAGAGACCCAGTACTTC. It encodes CASSLRGAGQETQYF.

CDR3 residues: CATSRDRDLTGELFF. In DNA, the CDR3 is TGTGCCACCAGCAGAGATAGGGACCTGACCGGGGAGCTGTTTTTT. The chain couples TRBV15 to TRBJ2-2, with D perhaps given as TRBD1 or TRBD2 (5 bases each). Germline V gene sequence: CDR1 LNHNV, CDR2 YYDKDF (reference sequence). Trimming removed 0 bases from V and 5 bases from J, with 10 bases in between. The CDR3 totals 15 residues.

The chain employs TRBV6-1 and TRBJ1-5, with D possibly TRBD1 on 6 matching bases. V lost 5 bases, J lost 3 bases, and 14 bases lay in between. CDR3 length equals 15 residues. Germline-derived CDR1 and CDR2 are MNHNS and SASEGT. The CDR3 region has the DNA TGTGCCAGCAGTCCCAGGGGACGCGACAATCAGCCCCAGCATTTT. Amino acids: CASSPRGRDNQPQHF.

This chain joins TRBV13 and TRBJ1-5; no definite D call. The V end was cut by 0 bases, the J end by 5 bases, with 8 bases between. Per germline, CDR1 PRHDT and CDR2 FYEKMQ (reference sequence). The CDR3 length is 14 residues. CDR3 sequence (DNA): TGTGCCAGCAGCTTAGGCTGGAGGGATCAGCCCCAGCATTTT. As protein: CASSLGWRDQPQHF. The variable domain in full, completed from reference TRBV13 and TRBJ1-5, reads AAGVIQSPRHLIKEKRETATLKCYPIPRHDTVYWYQQGPGQDPQFLISFYEKMQSDKGSIPDRFSAQQFSDYHSELNMSSLELGDSALYFCASSLGWRDQPQHFGDGTRLSIL.

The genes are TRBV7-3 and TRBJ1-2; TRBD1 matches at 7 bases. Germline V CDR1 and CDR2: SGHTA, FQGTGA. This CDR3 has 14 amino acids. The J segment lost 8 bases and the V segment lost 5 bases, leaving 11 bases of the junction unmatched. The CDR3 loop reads CASSQTWDSRGYTF. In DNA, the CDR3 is TGTGCCAGCAGCCAAACTTGGGACAGTCGGGGCTACACCTTC. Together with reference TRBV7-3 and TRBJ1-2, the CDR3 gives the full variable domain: GAGVSQTPSNKVTEKGKYVELRCDPISGHTALYWYRQSLGQGPEFLIYFQGTGAADDSGLPNDRFFAVRPEGSVSTLKIQRTERGDSAVYLCASSQTWDSRGYTFGSGTRLTVV.

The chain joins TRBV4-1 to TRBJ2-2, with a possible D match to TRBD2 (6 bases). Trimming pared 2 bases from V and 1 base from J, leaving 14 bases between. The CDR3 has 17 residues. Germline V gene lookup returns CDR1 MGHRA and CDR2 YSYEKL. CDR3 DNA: TGCGCCAGCAGCCAATCCTTGGGGGGACTGAACACCGGGGAGCTGTTTTTT. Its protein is CASSQSLGGLNTGELFF.

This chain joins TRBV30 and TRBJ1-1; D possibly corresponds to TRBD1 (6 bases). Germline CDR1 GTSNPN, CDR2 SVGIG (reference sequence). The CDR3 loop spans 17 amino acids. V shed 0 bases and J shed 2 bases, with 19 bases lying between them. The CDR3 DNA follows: TGTGCCTGGAGTGTACTAAGGACAGCCTTATTCAACACTGAAGCTTTCTTT. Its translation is CAWSVLRTALFNTEAFF.

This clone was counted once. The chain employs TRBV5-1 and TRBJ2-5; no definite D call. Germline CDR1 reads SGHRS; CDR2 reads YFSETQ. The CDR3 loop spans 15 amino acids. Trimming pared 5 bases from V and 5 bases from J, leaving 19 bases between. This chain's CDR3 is CASRFPSGSAETQYF. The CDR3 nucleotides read TGCGCCAGCAGATTCCCAAGTGGGTCCGCGGAGACCCAGTACTTC. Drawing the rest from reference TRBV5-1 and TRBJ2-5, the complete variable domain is KAGVTQTPRYLIKTRGQQVTLSCSPISGHRSVSWYQQTPGQGLQFLFEYFSETQRNKGNFPGRFSGRQFSNSRSEMNVSTLELGDSALYLCASRFPSGSAETQYFGPGTRLLVL.

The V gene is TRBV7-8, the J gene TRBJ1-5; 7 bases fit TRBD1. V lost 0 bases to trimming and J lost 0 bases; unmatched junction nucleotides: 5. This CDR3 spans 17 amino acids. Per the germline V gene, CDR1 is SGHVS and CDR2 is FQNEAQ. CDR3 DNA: TGTGCCAGCAGCTTAGCTGGGACAGCCCTTAGCAATCAGCCCCAGCATTTT. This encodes CASSLAGTALSNQPQHF.

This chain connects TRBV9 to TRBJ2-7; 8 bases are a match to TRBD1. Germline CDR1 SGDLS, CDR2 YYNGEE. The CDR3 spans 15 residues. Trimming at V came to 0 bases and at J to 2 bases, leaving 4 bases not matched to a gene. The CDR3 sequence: CASSVAGQGTYEQYF. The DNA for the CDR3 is TGTGCCAGCAGCGTAGCCGGACAGGGTACCTACGAGCAGTACTTC.

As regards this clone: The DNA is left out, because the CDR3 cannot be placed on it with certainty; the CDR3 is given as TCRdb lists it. CDR3 protein: CASSSSGQGLSEAFF. This chain connects TRBV28 to TRBJ1-1; the table's TRBD1 call for D was not verified on the DNA. Germline V lookup: CDR1 MDHEN, CDR2 SYDVKM. The CDR3 spans 15 residues, counting both ends.

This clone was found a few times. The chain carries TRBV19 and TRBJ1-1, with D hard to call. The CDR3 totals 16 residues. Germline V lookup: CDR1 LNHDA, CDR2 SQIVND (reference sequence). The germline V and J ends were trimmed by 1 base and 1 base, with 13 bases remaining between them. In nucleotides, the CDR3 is TGTGCCAGTAGTATAGGGCTTGGTAGTGGGAACACTGAAGCTTTCTTT. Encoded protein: CASSIGLGSGNTEAFF.

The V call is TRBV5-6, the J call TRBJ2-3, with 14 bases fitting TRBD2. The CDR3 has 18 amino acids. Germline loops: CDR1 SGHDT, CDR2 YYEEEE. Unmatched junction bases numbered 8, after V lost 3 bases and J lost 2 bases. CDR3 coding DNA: TGTGCCAGCAGCTCGGGACTAGCGGGGGTGCACCCCACAGATACGCAGTATTTT. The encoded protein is CASSSGLAGVHPTDTQYF.

The CDR3 sequence is CASSLEETGLGEQYF. The CDR3 DNA reads as TGTGCCAGCAGCTTAGAAGAGACAGGGCTAGGCGAGCAGTACTTC. The V and J genes are TRBV7-8 and TRBJ2-7; 7 positions agree with TRBD1. The ends lost 1 base at V and 6 bases at J; junction bases unmatched: 9. The CDR3 totals 15 residues. Germline V CDR1 and CDR2: SGHVS, FQNEAQ.

CDR3 loop: CASGPGNNRGYEQYF. CDR3 DNA: TGTGCCTCCGGCCCTGGGAACAACCGTGGCTACGAGCAGTACTTC. V usage is TRBV5-5 and J usage is TRBJ2-7; D gene unclear. Germline loops: CDR1 SGHKS, CDR2 YYEKEE (reference sequence). The CDR3 spans 15 residues. Trimming removed 10 bases at V and 3 bases at J, with 23 bases between.